A selection of T cell receptor beta chains follows, all from one sample in a study of blood T cell repertoires in COVID-19. Generated by immunoSEQ multiplex PCR, the TCRdb table keeps only in-frame clones and is missing some. In the table there are some 130,000 clones, around 80% of which are singletons. Sequencing was carried out using peripheral blood. The receptors stem from a man aged 65 to 79 with acute or convalescent COVID-19. Both conserved end residues are part of each CDR3. Each record gives: V gene, clone size, D gene, J gene, CDR3 DNA, CDR3 protein. D genes are given only for firm matches. The size entry is marked missing in some rows and otherwise reads once, few, many or a size class.

v_gene: TRBV7-8; abundance: -; d_gene: -; j_gene: TRBJ2-5; CDR3nt: TGTGCCAGCAGCCCACGGGGATACCAAGAGACCCAGTACTTC; CDR3aa: CASSPRGYQETQYF
v_gene: TRBV11-2; abundance: -; d_gene: -; j_gene: TRBJ1-1; CDR3nt: TGTGCCAGCAGCTTAACGACAGGACTGAACACTGAAGCTTTCTTT; CDR3aa: CASSLTTGLNTEAFF
v_gene: TRBV21-1; abundance: -; d_gene: -; j_gene: TRBJ1-5; CDR3nt: TGTGCCGCCCCGGGACAGGGTTGTATTGGCAATCAGCCCCAGCATTTT; CDR3aa: CAAPGQGCIGNQPQHF
v_gene: TRBV3-1/TRBV3-2; abundance: -; d_gene: TRBD1; j_gene: TRBJ1-2; CDR3nt: TGTGCCAGCAGCCAAGGGACAGGGCCCACCTTC; CDR3aa: CASSQGTGPTF
v_gene: TRBV5-1; abundance: -; d_gene: -; j_gene: TRBJ1-6; CDR3nt: TGCGCCAGCAGCTTGGCCGGGAATACTAATTCACCCCTCCACTTT; CDR3aa: CASSLAGNTNSPLHF
v_gene: TRBV12-3/TRBV12-4; abundance: -; d_gene: -; j_gene: TRBJ2-2; CDR3nt: TGTGCCAGCATATCCCGTGGGGAGCTGTTTTTT; CDR3aa: CASISRGELFF
v_gene: TRBV5-1; abundance: -; d_gene: TRBD2; j_gene: TRBJ2-1; CDR3nt: TGCGCCAGCAGCTTGTGGGGGACTAGCGGGCCTCGTGAGCAGTTCTTC; CDR3aa: CASSLWGTSGPREQFF
v_gene: TRBV7-9; abundance: -; d_gene: -; j_gene: TRBJ2-1; CDR3nt: TGTGCCAGCAGCTCCACCGGTCGGCAGGGTTATGAGCAGTTCTTC; CDR3aa: CASSSTGRQGYEQFF
v_gene: TRBV9; abundance: -; d_gene: -; j_gene: TRBJ1-1; CDR3nt: TGTGCCAGCAGCGTAGATCCGAGTAAGAACACTGAAGCTTTCTTT; CDR3aa: CASSVDPSKNTEAFF
v_gene: TRBV3-1/TRBV3-2; abundance: -; d_gene: TRBD1; j_gene: TRBJ2-6; CDR3nt: TGTGCCAGCAGCCAAGATTTGGGCAGGGGGCCTGGGGCCAACGTCCTGACTTTC; CDR3aa: CASSQDLGRGPGANVLTF
v_gene: TRBV4-1; abundance: few; d_gene: TRBD2; j_gene: TRBJ2-5; CDR3nt: TGCGCCAGCAGCCCAGGACTAGCGGGGGGGTTCATAAGGGAGACCCAGTACTTC; CDR3aa: CASSPGLAGGFIRETQYF
v_gene: TRBV5-1; abundance: -; d_gene: -; j_gene: TRBJ2-5; CDR3nt: TGCGCCAGCTGCGTGGGAGCGCGAGGGGAGACCCAGTACTTC; CDR3aa: CASCVGARGETQYF
v_gene: TRBV7-2; abundance: -; d_gene: -; j_gene: TRBJ1-1; CDR3nt: TGTGCCAGCAGCCTAGTCGCAGACACTGAAGCTTTCTTT; CDR3aa: CASSLVADTEAFF
v_gene: TRBV6-6; abundance: -; d_gene: TRBD2; j_gene: TRBJ2-7; CDR3nt: TGTGCCAGCTGCGGGGGGGCATGGTACGAGCAGTACTTC; CDR3aa: CASCGGAWYEQYF
v_gene: TRBV7-9; abundance: -; d_gene: TRBD1; j_gene: TRBJ2-3; CDR3nt: TGTGCCAGCAGCTTGGGGACAGCTCCCGGGGCGCAGTATTTT; CDR3aa: CASSLGTAPGAQYF
v_gene: TRBV30; abundance: -; d_gene: -; j_gene: TRBJ1-6; CDR3nt: TGTGCCTGGAGCGCGGGACTGGCTTCACCCCTCCACTTT; CDR3aa: CAWSAGLASPLHF
v_gene: TRBV27; abundance: -; d_gene: TRBD1; j_gene: TRBJ2-5; CDR3nt: TGTGCCAGCAGTTCCCTAAAGGGATCAGGGGGCGGGAAGACCCAGTACTTC; CDR3aa: CASSSLKGSGGGKTQYF
v_gene: TRBV28; abundance: -; d_gene: -; j_gene: TRBJ1-5; CDR3nt: TGTGCCAGCAGTCAGAGAGGTAAGCCCCAGCATTTT; CDR3aa: CASSQRGKPQHF
v_gene: TRBV4-2; abundance: few; d_gene: TRBD2; j_gene: TRBJ2-7; CDR3nt: TGTGCCAGCAGCCAAGGAGCGGGGGACTACGAGCAGTACTTC; CDR3aa: CASSQGAGDYEQYF
v_gene: TRBV19; abundance: -; d_gene: TRBD2; j_gene: TRBJ2-2; CDR3nt: TGTGCCAGTTCCGTTCAGGGGACTAGAGACACCGGGGAGCTGTTTTTT; CDR3aa: CASSVQGTRDTGELFF
v_gene: TRBV11-2; abundance: few; d_gene: TRBD1; j_gene: TRBJ1-4; CDR3nt: TGTGCCAGCATCCCCTTACGGACCTGGGCAGGGGGGAAAGAAAAACTGTTTTTT; CDR3aa: CASIPLRTWAGGKEKLFF
v_gene: TRBV5-1; abundance: -; d_gene: TRBD1; j_gene: TRBJ2-7; CDR3nt: TGCGCCAGCAGCTTGGACCAGGGGGCCTACGAGCAGTACTTC; CDR3aa: CASSLDQGAYEQYF
v_gene: TRBV6-5; abundance: -; d_gene: TRBD2; j_gene: TRBJ2-7; CDR3nt: TGTGCCAGCGGGCGGGGGATCGAGCAGTACTTC; CDR3aa: CASGRGIEQYF
v_gene: TRBV28; abundance: -; d_gene: TRBD1; j_gene: TRBJ1-2; CDR3nt: TGTGCCAGCAGCTCGGGGACAGGCAAATTGACTGGGGGCTACACCTTC; CDR3aa: CASSSGTGKLTGGYTF
v_gene: TRBV7-3; abundance: -; d_gene: -; j_gene: TRBJ2-3; CDR3nt: TGTGCCAGCAGCCCCTTGGGCAGCCGCACAGATACGCAGTATTTT; CDR3aa: CASSPLGSRTDTQYF
v_gene: TRBV6-5; abundance: -; d_gene: TRBD1; j_gene: TRBJ2-7; CDR3nt: TGTGCCAGCAAACTGACAGGGGCAGACTACGAGCAGTACTTC; CDR3aa: CASKLTGADYEQYF
v_gene: TRBV27; abundance: -; d_gene: TRBD1; j_gene: TRBJ2-1; CDR3nt: TGTGCCAGCGGACGGGACAGGGGGCTCAATGAGCAGTTCTTC; CDR3aa: CASGRDRGLNEQFF
v_gene: TRBV9; abundance: -; d_gene: -; j_gene: TRBJ1-3; CDR3nt: TGTGCCAGCAGCGTAGCCATGGGGAGTAGGTCCGGAAACACCATATATTTT; CDR3aa: CASSVAMGSRSGNTIYF
v_gene: TRBV2; abundance: few; d_gene: TRBD1; j_gene: TRBJ1-1; CDR3nt: TGTGCCAGCAGTGAAACAGGGGGCACTGAAGCTTTCTTT; CDR3aa: CASSETGGTEAFF
v_gene: TRBV6-5; abundance: -; d_gene: -; j_gene: TRBJ1-5; CDR3nt: TGTGCCAGCAGCAACAGGGAAGGGCGTCAGCCCCAGCATTTT; CDR3aa: CASSNREGRQPQHF
v_gene: TRBV5-1; abundance: -; d_gene: -; j_gene: TRBJ1-5; CDR3nt: TGCGCCAGCAGCTTGAGTGGGGCCGGAAATCAGCCCCAGCATTTT; CDR3aa: CASSLSGAGNQPQHF
v_gene: TRBV4-2; abundance: -; d_gene: TRBD1; j_gene: TRBJ2-7; CDR3nt: TGTGCCAGCAGCCAAGATTTTAGGGGGCGGAGGCCGTTACAGTCCTACGAGCAGTACTTC; CDR3aa: CASSQDFRGRRPLQSYEQYF
v_gene: TRBV18; abundance: -; d_gene: -; j_gene: TRBJ2-3; CDR3nt: TGTGCCAGCTCACCATATCGGTCTAGCACAGATACGCAGTATTTT; CDR3aa: CASSPYRSSTDTQYF